This entry features one T cell receptor (beta chain) sequence. Antigen specificity is unknown. The data were produced by immunoSEQ multiplex PCR, yet TCRdb's version contains in-frame clones alone and is incomplete. The sample lists around 35,000 clones; 73% were seen once. This sample is drawn from a study of T cells in tumors after PD-1 blockade. The study, taken as a whole, reports: Around 37% of tumor TCR clonotypes were also found in blood.

Trimming shortened V by 4 bases and J by 5 bases, and 12 bases separated the two germline ends. The CDR3 length is 14 residues. Per the germline V gene, CDR1 is SGHNT and CDR2 is YENEEA. This material consisted of PBMCs, taken after anti-PD-1 treatment. This chain links TRBV11-3 with TRBJ2-1; D is perhaps TRBD2 (6 bases). The origin of this receptor is a human donor with basal cell carcinoma. The CDR3 DNA follows: TGTGCCAGCAGCTCGGGACTCGCCCACAATGAGCAGTTCTTC. This encodes CASSSGLAHNEQFF.